The 20 T cell receptor beta chains given below trace back to one sample, sequenced in a study of identical twins. TCRdb fed the 5' RACE reads into MiXCR, producing one record per CDR3 protein. Altogether some 300,000 distinct CDR3 sequences are present, roughly 12% being singletons, with the ten largest covering around 7.8%. These records were also assigned to another study, of yellow fever vaccine responses in identical twins.

Sample: CD8+ T cells sorted from blood. All receptors derive from a woman under 30 in good health.

The table lists this clonotype with a count of one. V and J are TRBV7-9 and TRBJ1-6; D may be TRBD1 (6 bases). Germline CDR1 SEHNR, CDR2 FQNEAQ (reference sequence). Trimming took off 5 bases at V and 0 bases at J, with 11 bases between the two ends. This CDR3 comprises 16 residues. Written as DNA, the CDR3 is TGTGCCAGCAGCCGGCCAGGGGACTCCTATAATTCACCCCTCCACTTT. This translates into CASSRPGDSYNSPLHF.

This clonotype was recorded at least ten times. The chain carries TRBV4-1 and TRBJ2-7; no definite D call. V lost 1 base and J 3 bases, leaving 13 bases between the germline ends. The CDR3 is 15 residues long. Germline V CDR1 and CDR2: MGHRA, YSYEKL. CDR3 in amino acids: CASSQAPSSDYEQYV. The CDR3 DNA reads TGCGCCAGCAGCCAAGCTCCATCCAGTGACTACGAGCAGTACGTC.

This clonotype was found a few times. This chain links TRBV7-6 with TRBJ2-5; 9 positions agree with TRBD1. J gave up 5 bases and V 4 bases, and 5 bases lay outside the gene matches. Per the germline V gene, CDR1 is SGHVS and CDR2 is FNYEAQ. The CDR3 sequence is 14 residues long. CDR3 in DNA: TGTGCCAGCAGCTCACAGGGGGCGGTGGAGACCCAGTACTTC. Its translation: CASSSQGAVETQYF.

This clonotype showed up just a few times. V is TRBV23-1 and J is TRBJ2-2, with 13 bases fitting TRBD2. TRBV23-1 is recorded as an ORF, its role being uncertain. V shed 3 bases and J 3 bases; nucleotides not matched to a gene: 19. The length of the CDR3 is 22 residues. The CDR3: CASSHPLGRPGLAGEDTGELFF. The CDR3 DNA sequence: TGCGCCAGCAGTCACCCCCTCGGGCGACCTGGACTAGCGGGAGAAGACACCGGGGAGCTGTTTTTT.

This clonotype was seen ten or more times. V is TRBV12-3 or TRBV12-4 and J is TRBJ2-3, with TRBD1 identical over 7 bases. With V trimmed by 7 bases and J by 2 bases, 6 bases remained unmatched. The CDR3 has 14 amino acids. CDR3 coding DNA: TGTGCCAGCAATGGACAGGCCGACACAGATACGCAGTATTTT. It yields the protein CASNGQADTDTQYF.

CDR3: CASSFFSLYEQYF. CDR3 coding DNA: TGTGCCAGCAGTTTTTTTAGCCTGTACGAGCAGTACTTC. This chain joins TRBV28 and TRBJ2-7, with D unclear. The CDR3 has 13 residues. The V and J ends lost 3 bases and 4 bases respectively, with 10 bases between them. The germline CDR1 and CDR2 sequences are MDHEN and SYDVKM.

This clonotype was detected only a few times. The rearrangement links TRBV2 to TRBJ2-5; a weak D match, TRBD1 (5 bases). Trimming stripped 2 bases from V and 1 base from J, with 11 bases between. Germline loops: CDR1 SNHLY, CDR2 FYNNEI. The CDR3 length is 15 residues. The CDR3 sequence: CASSETTGIQETQYF. CDR3 DNA sequence: TGTGCCAGCAGTGAAACCACAGGCATCCAAGAGACCCAGTACTTC.

For this clonotype: Germline and junction disagree at one end, which may indicate a read error. The chain joins TRBV20-1 to TRBJ2-7, with 8 bases identical to TRBD2. This CDR3 is built from 14 residues. CDR1 DFQATT and CDR2 SNEGSKA come from the germline V gene (reference sequence). The CDR3: CSATTSGTAYEHYF. The CDR3 DNA sequence: TGCAGTGCCACAACTAGCGGCACAGCCTACGAGCACTACTTC.

The chain employs TRBV4-1 and TRBJ1-6; 7 bases map to TRBD1. Germline-derived CDR1 and CDR2 are MGHRA and YSYEKL. The trim removed 1 base at V and 4 bases at J, leaving 4 bases unmatched. The CDR3 totals 16 residues. CDR3 in DNA: TGCGCCAGCAGCCAAGGTCCAGGGGGATATAATTCACCCCTCCACTTT. Its protein product is CASSQGPGGYNSPLHF.

The rearrangement links TRBV6-2 or TRBV6-3 to TRBJ1-1; no clear D gene. The CDR3 extends over 14 amino acids. V lost 3 bases and J 5 bases, leaving 13 bases between the germline ends. Germline CDR1 MNHEY, CDR2 SVGEGT. CDR3 residues: CASSYGGEVTEAFF. Here the CDR3 DNA reads TGTGCCAGCAGTTATGGCGGTGAGGTGACTGAAGCTTTCTTT.

This clonotype was observed a handful of times. This sequence joins TRBV12-3 or TRBV12-4 and TRBJ2-2; D perhaps matches TRBD1 (6 bases). Trimming removed 5 bases at V and 0 bases at J, with 16 bases between. The CDR3 runs 17 residues. Written as DNA, the CDR3 is TGTGCCAGCAGTCCGCCGGGACACGATCCGAACACCGGGGAGCTGTTTTTT. It specifies CASSPPGHDPNTGELFF.

The V gene is TRBV7-6, the J gene TRBJ2-2, with TRBD1 matching 7 bases. CDR1 and CDR2 from the germline V gene are SGHVS and FNYEAQ. The CDR3 consists of 14 residues. V lost 5 bases and J lost 4; bases outside the gene matches: 4. For the CDR3, the DNA is TGTGCCAGCAGCCGACAGGGATTCACCGGGGAGCTGTTTTTT. Translating it yields CASSRQGFTGELFF. The complete variable domain, with remaining parts taken from reference TRBV7-6 and TRBJ2-2, reads GAGVSQSPRYKVTKRGQDVALRCDPISGHVSLYWYRQALGQGPEFLTYFNYEAQQDKSGLPNDRFSAERPEGSISTLTIQRTEQRDSAMYRCASSRQGFTGELFFGEGSRLTVL.

This clonotype occurred many times. The chain links TRBV9 to TRBJ1-6, with 9 bases lining up with TRBD1. The trim removed 5 bases at V and 7 bases at J, leaving 7 bases unmatched. The CDR3 length is 15 residues. From germline, CDR1 is SGDLS and CDR2 YYNGEE. CDR3 residues: CASSDGQGRNSPLHF. Written as DNA, the CDR3 is TGTGCCAGCAGTGACGGACAGGGGAGAAATTCACCCCTCCACTTT.

Here the CDR3 reads CASSQDPRQGLGGYTF. For the CDR3, the DNA is TGTGCCAGCAGCCAAGACCCTAGACAGGGTTTGGGCGGCTACACCTTC. The gene calls are TRBV3-1 and TRBJ1-2; 7 nucleotides agree with TRBD1. The germline gives CDR1 LGHDT, CDR2 YNNKEL (reference sequence). The V gene end was trimmed by 0 bases and the J gene end by 8 bases; junction bases not matched to a gene: 12. This CDR3 has 16 residues.

The chain uses TRBV5-1 and TRBJ1-2; possible D gene TRBD1, 6 bases. This CDR3 contains 15 residues. Germline V gives CDR1 SGHRS, CDR2 YFSETQ. V was pared by 2 bases and J by 8 bases, with 19 bases between. The CDR3, as DNA: TGCGCCAGCAGCTTCTTCCAGGACAGAAATTACGGCTACACCTTC. It encodes CASSFFQDRNYGYTF. Looking up the rest from reference TRBV5-1 and TRBJ1-2 gives the full variable domain: KAGVTQTPRYLIKTRGQQVTLSCSPISGHRSVSWYQQTPGQGLQFLFEYFSETQRNKGNFPGRFSGRQFSNSRSEMNVSTLELGDSALYLCASSFFQDRNYGYTFGSGTRLTVV.

This clonotype has more than one count but fewer than ten. The gene calls are TRBV27 and TRBJ1-1; D is possibly TRBD1 (5 bases). Trimming took off 2 bases at V and 5 bases at J, with 15 bases between the two ends. CDR1 is MNHEY and CDR2 is SMNVEV in the germline V gene (reference sequence). The CDR3 is 15 residues long. CDR3 in amino acids: CASSLGAGLGTEAFF. The CDR3 DNA reads TGTGCCAGCAGTTTAGGGGCAGGGCTTGGGACTGAAGCTTTCTTT.

V and J are TRBV20-1 and TRBJ1-1, with 7 bases fitting TRBD1. The J segment lost 7 bases and the V segment lost 5 bases, leaving 7 bases of the junction unmatched. Germline-derived CDR1 and CDR2 are DFQATT and SNEGSKA (reference sequence). This CDR3 spans 12 amino acids. CDR3: CSASQGSGEAFF. In DNA, the CDR3 is TGCAGTGCTTCACAGGGGTCTGGTGAAGCTTTCTTT.

Only a few counts were recorded for this clonotype. This sequence joins TRBV20-1 and TRBJ2-7; 7 bases line up with TRBD2. Trimming at V came to 0 bases and at J to 6 bases, leaving 8 bases not matched to a gene. Germline lookup yields CDR1 DFQATT and CDR2 SNEGSKA (reference sequence). CDR3 length: 14 amino acids. The DNA for the CDR3 is TGCAGTGCTAGAGATGGGGGGGAGGTCTCCGAGCAGTACTTC. Translating it yields CSARDGGEVSEQYF.

This clonotype was detected many times. The gene calls are TRBV6-5 and TRBJ2-3, with a possible D match to TRBD2 (5 bases). The ends were cut back, 0 bases at V and 5 bases at J, with 15 bases in the middle. Germline assignment: CDR1 MNHEY and CDR2 SVGAGI. The CDR3 covers 16 residues. In DNA form, the CDR3 reads TGTGCCAGCAGTTACTCGATTGATAGCGTAGGAGATACGCAGTATTTT. It codes for CASSYSIDSVGDTQYF.

The chain links TRBV3-1 to TRBJ2-1, with 9 bases aligning to TRBD2. Per germline, CDR1 LGHDT and CDR2 YNNKEL (reference sequence). V gave up 7 bases and J gave up 7 bases; unmatched junction bases: 20. The CDR3 has 18 amino acids. In DNA, the CDR3 is TGTGCCAGCACCCCGATATCCGTAGCGGGAGACCTTATTAATGAGCAGTTCTTC. Translated: CASTPISVAGDLINEQFF.